This record covers a single T cell receptor beta chain. Its antigen target is currently unknown. Base-call qualities are not available, and no considerably larger clone is one nucleotide away. The germline V gene (reference sequence) supplies CDR1 GTSNPN and CDR2 SVGIG. Trimming takes 3 bases off V and 2 bases off J; junction bases not matched to a gene: 6. From the cysteine up to the valine, the CDR3 has a length of 14 residues. Only CDR3 DNA remains: 42 bases, in frame from the first base. A second Seattle source provided samples from volunteer blood donors who had recovered from COVID-19. Each collaborating institution followed its own protocols to collect whole blood in K2EDTA tubes. Collaborator samples were shipped for TCRbeta analysis as frozen whole blood, isolated PBMCs, or DNA extracted from either sample type. The data derive from a study of blood T cell repertoires in COVID-19 (dated by TCRdb to the early 2020s). With regard to the full study: Samples covering the acute and convalescent phases of COVID-19 were provided by collaborators in the United States, Italy and Spain. The samples were drawn from the first 160 participants of the ongoing ImmuneRACE study and from roughly 1,300 subjects provided by 6 global collaborators. The prospective study material was composed of cDNA or gDNA derived from T cells, B-cell-depleted T cells, or PBMCs. The repertoires were released in a freely available public database meant as a resource for research on the immune response to SARS-CoV-2. A de-identified subject ID, COVID-19 status, age in years and sex were almost always included in the sample metadata. Where available, HLA class I and class II types were obtained from metadata supplied by the sample provider rather than from assay-based typing. The dataset comprised deeply sampled blood TCRbeta repertoires from subjects exposed to, actively infected with, or recovered from COVID-19.

TCRbeta CDR3 regions were amplified from genomic DNA using the immunoSEQ Assay, a bias-controlled multiplex PCR. On the authors' methods: Within the assay, amplification of reference gene primers was used to estimate how many nucleated cells each sample contained. Sequence reads were collapsed and filtered to measure the absolute abundance of every unique TCRbeta CDR3 rearrangement. For each sample, productive Simpson clonality was calculated as the square root of Simpson's diversity index over productive rearrangements. In its TCRdb copy, this immuneACCESS table keeps in-frame sequences only and misses some clones. Where compared with another copy, unresolved V genes explain less than half of these, and the others have no known cause. That table is the source of V, J and clone size, and D and trimming were worked out from the DNA. This sample comprises around 230,000 clones, about 90% of them detected only once. The biggest ten clones account for just over 7% of the sample.

Results the study describes overall, beyond this receptor: Clinical and demographic metadata were provided uncurated, with the amount varying by source and participant.

Material: peripheral blood. This sequence was found in a man aged 55 to 70 who had recovered from COVID-19. The chain is encoded by TRBV30 joined to TRBJ2-7, with 8 bases aligning to TRBD2. Here is the DNA: TGTGCCTGGAGCCGGGAGGGGGAAACCTACGAGCAGTACGTC. Translated, this gives CAWSREGETYEQYV.